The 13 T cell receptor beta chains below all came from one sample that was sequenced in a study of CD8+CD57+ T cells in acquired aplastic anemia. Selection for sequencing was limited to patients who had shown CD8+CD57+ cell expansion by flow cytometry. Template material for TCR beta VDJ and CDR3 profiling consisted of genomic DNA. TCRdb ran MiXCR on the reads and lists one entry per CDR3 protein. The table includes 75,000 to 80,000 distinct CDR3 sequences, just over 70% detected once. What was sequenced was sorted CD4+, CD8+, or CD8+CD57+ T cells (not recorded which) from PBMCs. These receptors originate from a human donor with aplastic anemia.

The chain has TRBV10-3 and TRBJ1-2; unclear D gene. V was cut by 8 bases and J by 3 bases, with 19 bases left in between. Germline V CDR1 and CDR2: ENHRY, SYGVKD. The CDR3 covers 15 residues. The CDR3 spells CAIRANGSEYYGYTF. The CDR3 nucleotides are TGTGCCATCCGGGCTAATGGCAGTGAGTACTATGGCTACACCTTC.

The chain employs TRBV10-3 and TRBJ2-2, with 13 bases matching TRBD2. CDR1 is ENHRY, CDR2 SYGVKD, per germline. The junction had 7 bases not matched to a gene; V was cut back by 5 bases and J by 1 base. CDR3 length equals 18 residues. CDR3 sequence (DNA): TGTGCCATCAGTACCGGGACTAGCGGGAATCGGAACACCGGGGAGCTGTTTTTT. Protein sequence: CAISTGTSGNRNTGELFF.

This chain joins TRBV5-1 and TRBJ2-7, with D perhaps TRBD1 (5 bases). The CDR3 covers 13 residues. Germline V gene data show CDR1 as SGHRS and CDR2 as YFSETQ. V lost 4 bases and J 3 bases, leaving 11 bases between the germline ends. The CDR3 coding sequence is TGCGCCAGCAGCATCACCCAGGGCTACGAGCAGTACTTC. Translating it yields CASSITQGYEQYF.

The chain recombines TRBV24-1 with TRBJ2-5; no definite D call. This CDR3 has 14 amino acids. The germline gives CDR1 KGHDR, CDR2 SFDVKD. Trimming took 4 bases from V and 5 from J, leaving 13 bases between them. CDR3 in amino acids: CATSDPDTRETQYF. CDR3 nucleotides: TGTGCCACCAGTGACCCTGACACTCGGGAGACCCAGTACTTC.

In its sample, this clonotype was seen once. CDR3 protein: CSASRDHQTEAFF. Here the CDR3 DNA reads TGCAGTGCTAGTAGGGATCACCAGACTGAAGCTTTCTTT. The V gene is TRBV20-1, the J gene TRBJ1-1; D call uncertain. CDR1 is DFQATT, CDR2 SNEGSKA, per germline (reference sequence). The CDR3 totals 13 residues. Deletions cut 3 bases from V and 5 bases from J, with 13 bases between.

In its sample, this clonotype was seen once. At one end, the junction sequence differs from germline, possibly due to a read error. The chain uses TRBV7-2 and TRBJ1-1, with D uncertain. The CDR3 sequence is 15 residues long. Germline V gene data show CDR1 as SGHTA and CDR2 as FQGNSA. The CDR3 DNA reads TGTGCCAGCAGCCCCTCGGAGAGGACGAACACTGAAGCTGTCTTT. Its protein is CASSPSERTNTEAVF.

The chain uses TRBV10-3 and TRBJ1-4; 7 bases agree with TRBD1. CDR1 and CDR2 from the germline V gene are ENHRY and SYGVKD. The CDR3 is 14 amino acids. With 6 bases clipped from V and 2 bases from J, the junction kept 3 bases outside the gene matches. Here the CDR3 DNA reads TGTGCCATCAGAAGGGGGCCGACTAATGAAAAACTGTTTTTT. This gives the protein CAIRRGPTNEKLFF.

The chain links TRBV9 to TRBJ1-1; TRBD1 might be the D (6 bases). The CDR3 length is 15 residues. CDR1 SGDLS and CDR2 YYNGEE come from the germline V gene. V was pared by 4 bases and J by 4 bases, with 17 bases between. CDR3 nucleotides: TGTGCCAGCAGCTTGCGGCAGGGGCCGGGCACTGAAGCTTTCTTT. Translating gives CASSLRQGPGTEAFF.

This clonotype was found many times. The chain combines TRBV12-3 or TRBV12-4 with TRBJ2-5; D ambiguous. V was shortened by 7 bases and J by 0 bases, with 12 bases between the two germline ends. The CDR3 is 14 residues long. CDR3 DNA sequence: TGTGCCAGCACCCTCACAGCGTACCAAGAGACCCAGTACTTC. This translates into CASTLTAYQETQYF.

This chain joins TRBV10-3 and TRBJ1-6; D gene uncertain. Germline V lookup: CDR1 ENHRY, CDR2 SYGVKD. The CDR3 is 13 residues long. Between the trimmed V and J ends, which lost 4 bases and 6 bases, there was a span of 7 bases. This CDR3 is CAISASINSPLHF. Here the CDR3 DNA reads TGTGCCATCAGTGCCTCCATTAATTCACCCCTCCACTTT.

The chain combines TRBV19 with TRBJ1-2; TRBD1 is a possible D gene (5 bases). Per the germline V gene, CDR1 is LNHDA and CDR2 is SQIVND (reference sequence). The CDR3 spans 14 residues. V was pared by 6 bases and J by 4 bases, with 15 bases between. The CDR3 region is CASSEGPRIYGYTF. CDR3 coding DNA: TGTGCCAGTAGCGAGGGACCGAGGATCTATGGCTACACCTTC.

The DNA of the CDR3 is TGTGCTAGTGGAGCGGAACCAAGCCAAGAGACCCAGTACTTC. This sequence encodes CASGAEPSQETQYF. V is TRBV12-5 and J is TRBJ2-5, with a weak D call TRBD2 (5 bases). In germline, CDR1 is LGHNT, CDR2 FRNRAP. The CDR3 runs 14 residues. Trimming removed 6 bases at V and 1 base at J, with 12 bases between.

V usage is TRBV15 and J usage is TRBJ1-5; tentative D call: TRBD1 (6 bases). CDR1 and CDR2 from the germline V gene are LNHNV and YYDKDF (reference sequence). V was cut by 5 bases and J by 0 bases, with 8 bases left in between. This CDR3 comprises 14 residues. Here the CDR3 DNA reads TGTGCCACCAGCGAGGACAGTAGCAATCAGCCCCAGCATTTT. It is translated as CATSEDSSNQPQHF.